These T cell receptor beta chains were read from a single sample in a study of blood T cell repertoires in COVID-19. The table came from immunoSEQ multiplex PCR; TCRdb's copy has only in-frame clones and leaves some out. The table has approximately 270,000 clones, approximately 85% seen once. Sequenced input: PBMCs or T cells enriched from blood (not recorded which). These receptors were taken from a woman in her twenties or thirties who had recovered from COVID-19. Both conserved end residues are part of each CDR3. D genes are given only for firm matches. Clone size is not always given. Where it is, it says once, few, many or a class for expanded clones.

size,J,V,D,CDR3,DNA
.,TRBJ1-6,TRBV27,TRBD1,CASSLTRPRDSPNSPLHF,TGTGCCAGCAGTCTTACTCGCCCTCGGGACAGCCCTAATTCACCCCTCCACTTT
.,TRBJ1-5,TRBV2,.,CASSEGGGHQPQHF,TGTGCCAGCAGTGAAGGCGGGGGGCACCAGCCCCAGCATTTT
.,TRBJ1-5,TRBV13,.,CASSLGLSSNQPQHF,TGTGCCAGCAGCTTAGGCCTCAGTAGCAATCAGCCCCAGCATTTT
once,TRBJ1-4,TRBV28,.,CATEVGGGANEKLFF,TGTGCCACAGAGGTAGGCGGGGGGGCTAATGAAAAACTGTTTTTT
few,TRBJ1-2,TRBV4-1,.,CASSQDSYGYTF,TGCGCCAGCAGCCAAGACTCTTATGGCTACACCTTC
.,TRBJ2-1,TRBV20-1,.,CSASQGGNEQFF,TGCAGTGCTAGTCAGGGGGGCAATGAGCAGTTCTTC
.,TRBJ2-3,TRBV9,TRBD2,CASSPTLAGLTDTQYF,TGTGCCAGCAGCCCCACCTTAGCGGGACTCACAGATACGCAGTATTTT
.,TRBJ1-5,TRBV28,.,CASRTLDRSYQPQHF,TGTGCCAGCAGGACCCTCGACAGGTCGTATCAGCCCCAGCATTTT
.,TRBJ2-3,TRBV18,.,CASSRYQGGGPDTQYF,TGTGCCAGCTCAAGATACCAGGGAGGAGGCCCAGATACGCAGTATTTT
.,TRBJ1-1,TRBV28,.,CASSEADRTRADTEAFF,TGTGCCAGCAGTGAAGCGGACAGAACTAGAGCTGACACTGAAGCTTTCTTT
few,TRBJ1-1,TRBV4-1,.,CASSQDLTGHTEAFF,TGCGCCAGCAGCCAAGATCTCACAGGCCACACTGAAGCTTTCTTT
.,TRBJ1-2,TRBV5-6,.,CASSLARGTHDGYTF,TGTGCCAGCAGCTTGGCCCGGGGGACTCATGATGGCTACACCTTC
.,TRBJ1-1,TRBV19,.,CASSPNLNTEAFF,TGTGCCAGTAGTCCTAACCTGAACACTGAAGCTTTCTTT
.,TRBJ2-1,TRBV30,.,CAWTFDGRNGHEQFF,TGTGCCTGGACTTTTGACGGGAGAAATGGCCATGAGCAGTTCTTC
.,TRBJ1-2,TRBV27,TRBD1,CASSLNPGGRANYGYTF,TGTGCCAGCAGTTTAAATCCAGGGGGCAGGGCTAACTATGGCTACACCTTC
.,TRBJ1-2,TRBV27,.,CASRVGHGSYGYTF,TGTGCCAGCAGGGTGGGGCACGGGAGCTATGGCTACACCTTC
.,TRBJ1-1,TRBV6-5,TRBD1,CASSKNRGRDTEAFF,TGTGCCAGCAGTAAGAACAGGGGTAGAGACACTGAAGCTTTCTTT
.,TRBJ1-2,TRBV5-1,TRBD1,CASSPRDRGLYTF,TGCGCCAGCAGCCCCCGGGACAGGGGACTCTACACCTTC
.,TRBJ2-7,TRBV11-3,.,CASSLGSGGTYEQYF,TGTGCCAGCAGCTTAGGGTCCGGCGGAACCTACGAGCAGTACTTC
.,TRBJ2-5,TRBV5-5,TRBD2,CASSLNLKREGPQETQYF,TGTGCCAGCAGCTTGAATCTTAAGCGGGAGGGCCCTCAAGAGACCCAGTACTTC
.,TRBJ2-7,TRBV5-6,TRBD2,CASSLFIGSSGEQYF,TGTGCCAGCAGCTTGTTTATCGGGTCTAGCGGAGAGCAGTACTTC
few,TRBJ1-1,TRBV30,.,CAWSVREAVTEAFF,TGTGCCTGGAGTGTAAGGGAGGCAGTCACTGAAGCTTTCTTT
.,TRBJ1-2,TRBV28,TRBD1,CASSGTGDYGYTF,TGTGCCAGCAGTGGGACAGGGGACTATGGCTACACCTTC
once,TRBJ1-2,TRBV6-1,.,CASSEVTGKSGYTF,TGTGCCAGCAGTGAAGTCACGGGTAAGAGTGGCTACACCTTC
once,TRBJ1-1,TRBV12-3/TRBV12-4,.,CASSPLNTEAFF,TGTGCCAGCAGCCCCTTGAACACTGAAGCTTTCTTT
.,TRBJ2-3,TRBV19,.,CASSTGRTDTQYF,TGTGCCAGTAGCACAGGCCGCACAGATACGCAGTATTTT
.,TRBJ1-3,TRBV7-9,.,CASSPVTGSGNTIYF,TGTGCCAGCAGCCCAGTGACGGGCTCTGGAAACACCATATATTTT
.,TRBJ2-4,TRBV19,TRBD2,CASSLPLQAGGAKNIQYF,TGTGCCAGTAGTCTACCGCTCCAAGCGGGGGGGGCCAAAAACATTCAGTACTTC
.,TRBJ1-1,TRBV3-1/TRBV3-2,.,CASSQESLNTEAFF,TGTGCCAGCAGCCAAGAGTCTCTGAACACTGAAGCTTTCTTT
.,TRBJ1-2,TRBV5-1,TRBD1,CASSLDRGRGYTF,TGCGCCAGCAGCTTGGACAGGGGTCGTGGCTACACCTTC
.,TRBJ1-4,TRBV4-2,.,CASSQDRRQGIEKLFF,TGTGCCAGCAGCCAAGATCGCCGGCAGGGCATCGAAAAACTGTTTTTT
.,TRBJ2-2,TRBV28,.,CASSLGLRTVANTGELFF,TGTGCCAGCAGTTTGGGCTTGAGGACAGTGGCTAACACCGGGGAGCTGTTTTTT
once,TRBJ2-5,TRBV5-6,.,CASSFGETQYF,TGTGCCAGCAGCTTCGGGGAGACCCAGTACTTC
.,TRBJ1-4,TRBV11-2,.,CASSLGPTNEKLFF,TGTGCCAGCAGCTTGGGGCCAACTAATGAAAAACTGTTTTTT
.,TRBJ1-4,TRBV9,TRBD1,CASSGQGGEKLFF,TGTGCCAGCAGCGGACAGGGGGGAGAAAAACTGTTTTTT
once,TRBJ1-2,TRBV28,.,CASSFRQPILYGYTF,TGTGCCAGCAGTTTCCGACAGCCTATTCTCTATGGCTACACCTTC
.,TRBJ2-5,TRBV7-9,TRBD1,CASSLQGVVGTQYF,TGTGCCAGCAGCCTTCAGGGGGTAGTAGGGACCCAGTACTTC
.,TRBJ1-5,TRBV5-1,.,CASSLGQNQPQHF,TGCGCCAGCAGCTTGGGGCAAAATCAGCCCCAGCATTTT
.,TRBJ1-2,TRBV14,.,CASSQGNSPVYGYTF,TGTGCCAGCAGCCAAGGGAACAGCCCCGTTTATGGCTACACCTTC
.,TRBJ2-3,TRBV3-1/TRBV3-2,TRBD2,CASSQERLAGGESTDTQYF,TGTGCCAGCAGCCAAGAGAGACTAGCGGGGGGGGAGAGCACAGATACGCAGTATTTT
.,TRBJ1-4,TRBV3-1/TRBV3-2,TRBD1,CASSFRQGAREKLFF,TGTGCCAGCAGCTTCAGACAGGGGGCGAGAGAAAAACTGTTTTTT
.,TRBJ1-1,TRBV2,TRBD1,CASTSNRGNTEAFF,TGTGCCAGCACTTCCAACAGGGGGAACACTGAAGCTTTCTTT
.,TRBJ2-3,TRBV19,.,CASLGRGKADTQYF,TGTGCCAGTTTGGGCAGGGGAAAGGCAGATACGCAGTATTTT
.,TRBJ2-1,TRBV5-1,.,CASSLNLQGQFF,TGCGCCAGCAGCTTGAACCTGCAGGGGCAGTTCTTC
.,TRBJ1-4,TRBV5-1,.,CASSLVGRESGKLFF,TGCGCCAGCAGCTTGGTGGGGCGTGAGTCGGGAAAACTGTTTTTT
.,TRBJ1-5,TRBV27,TRBD1,CASSLKGQSNQPQHF,TGTGCCAGCAGTTTAAAGGGACAGAGCAATCAGCCCCAGCATTTT
.,TRBJ2-7,TRBV27,.,CAIGAYEQYF,TGTGCAATAGGGGCCTACGAGCAGTACTTC
.,TRBJ2-3,TRBV27,.,CASSLLALGTDTQYF,TGTGCCAGCAGTTTACTTGCGTTGGGCACAGATACGCAGTATTTT
.,TRBJ2-7,TRBV2,.,CAIQATNEQYF,TGTGCCATCCAAGCTACCAACGAGCAGTACTTC
.,TRBJ2-5,TRBV3-1/TRBV3-2,TRBD2,CASSQDSYMRRGAKETQYF,TGTGCCAGCAGCCAAGATTCGTATATGCGGCGGGGGGCCAAAGAGACCCAGTACTTC